A selection of T cell receptor beta chains follows, all from one sample in a study of T-cell memory formation after mild COVID-19. A single record per CDR3 protein comes from TCRdb applying MiXCR to the 5' RACE reads. Of roughly 200,000 distinct CDR3 sequences in the sample, around 8.8% were seen once. Sequenced sample: PBMCs or a T cell subset sorted from them (not recorded which). The source is a man aged 18 to 29 who had mild COVID-19 (a few samples of this study predate the infection). Cell type and time point are not known. Each CDR3 is given with its conserved first and last residue. Fields, in order: D gene, clone size, V gene, J gene, CDR3 protein, CDR3 DNA. D genes are given only for firm matches. Some rows have no size entry. The others give once, few or many, or a class for an expanded clone.

NA,few,TRBV11-2,TRBJ2-3,CASSLDLGGARTDTQYF,TGTGCCAGCAGCTTAGATCTTGGGGGCGCTAGGACAGATACGCAGTATTTT
NA,few,TRBV1,TRBJ1-5,CTSSHVQGAAFSNQPQHF,TGCACCAGCAGCCACGTGCAGGGGGCCGCCTTTAGCAATCAGCCCCAGCATTTT
TRBD1,NA,TRBV28,TRBJ1-2,CASSFGQGAYGYTF,TGTGCCAGCAGTTTCGGACAGGGCGCCTATGGCTACACCTTC
TRBD1,NA,TRBV29-1,TRBJ2-2,CSGRTRGFSGELFF,TGCAGCGGGCGAACCAGGGGGTTCTCCGGGGAGCTGTTTTTT
NA,many,TRBV10-3,TRBJ1-2,CAISESGLKGSYGYTF,TGTGCCATCAGTGAGTCGGGTCTGAAAGGTTCCTATGGCTACACCTTC
TRBD2,few,TRBV3-1,TRBJ2-5,CASSPWTSGKETQYF,TGTGCCAGCAGCCCATGGACTAGCGGGAAAGAGACCCAGTACTTC
NA,few,TRBV5-5,TRBJ2-7,CASSFTTDEQYF,TGTGCCAGCAGCTTTACGACTGACGAGCAGTACTTC
NA,NA,TRBV5-6,TRBJ2-7,CASSLARQLLSYEQYF,TGTGCCAGCAGCTTGGCCCGGCAGTTGCTTTCCTACGAGCAGTACTTC
NA,NA,TRBV6-1,TRBJ2-7,CASSRPLYEQYF,TGTGCCAGCAGCCGTCCCCTTTACGAGCAGTACTTC
NA,NA,TRBV10-1,TRBJ2-7,CASSRGFGDEQYF,TGCGCCAGCAGTAGGGGGTTCGGCGACGAGCAGTACTTC
TRBD2,NA,TRBV7-2,TRBJ2-2,CASSLSGEALTGELFF,TGTGCCAGCAGCTTGAGCGGGGAGGCACTCACCGGGGAGCTGTTTTTT
TRBD1,NA,TRBV7-8,TRBJ2-4,CASSMTGRNIQYF,TGTGCCAGCAGCATGACAGGGAGAAACATTCAGTACTTC
TRBD1,few,TRBV7-3,TRBJ1-5,CASSSAPTGGYQPQHF,TGTGCCAGCAGCTCAGCGCCGACAGGGGGCTATCAGCCCCAGCATTTT
NA,few,TRBV18,TRBJ1-1,CASSPPGGLRTEAFF,TGTGCCAGCTCACCACCTGGGGGGCTGCGCACTGAAGCTTTCTTT
NA,few,TRBV7-2,TRBJ1-1,CASSPRRGRSEAFF,TGTGCCAGCAGCCCTCGGAGGGGCAGGAGCGAAGCTTTCTTT
NA,NA,TRBV18,TRBJ1-2,CASSPTGGGYTF,TGTGCCAGCTCACCCACAGGAGGGGGCTACACCTTC
NA,few,TRBV2,TRBJ2-4,CASSERGSKNIQYF,TGTGCCAGCAGTGAAAGGGGGTCCAAAAACATTCAGTACTTC
TRBD2,few,TRBV28,TRBJ2-5,CASSPLGVAGFQETQYF,TGTGCCAGCAGCCCCCTTGGGGTAGCGGGCTTTCAAGAGACCCAGTACTTC
TRBD2,many,TRBV11-2,TRBJ2-2,CASSWGTSGGSLTGELFF,TGTGCCAGCAGCTGGGGGACTAGCGGGGGAAGCCTCACCGGGGAGCTGTTTTTT
NA,NA,TRBV21-1,TRBJ2-4,CASSSWTGILAKNIQYF,TGTGCCAGCAGCTCGTGGACAGGGATTCTAGCCAAAAACATTCAGTACTTC
NA,few,TRBV12-3/TRBV12-4,TRBJ1-3,CASSLRTDGPGNTIYF,TGTGCCAGCAGTCTACGGACAGATGGGCCTGGAAACACCATATATTTT
NA,NA,TRBV5-4,TRBJ2-7,CASSLAGSSSYEQYF,TGTGCCAGCAGCTTGGCCGGGTCGAGCTCCTACGAGCAGTACTTC
TRBD1,few,TRBV18,TRBJ2-7,CASSPEGQFQGEQYF,TGTGCCAGCTCACCTGAGGGACAGTTCCAGGGGGAGCAGTACTTC
NA,NA,TRBV30,TRBJ1-1,CAWSVLLNTEAFF,TGTGCCTGGAGTGTACTCCTGAACACTGAAGCTTTCTTT
NA,once,TRBV15,TRBJ1-5,CATSRAGLDQPQHF,TGTGCCACCAGCAGGGCAGGGCTTGATCAGCCCCAGCATTTT
TRBD1,few,TRBV7-3,TRBJ2-3,CASSWQGASADTQYF,TGTGCCAGCAGCTGGCAGGGGGCTAGTGCAGATACGCAGTATTTT
TRBD2,NA,TRBV9,TRBJ2-1,CASTPGGGVSYNEQFF,TGTGCCAGCACCCCTGGGGGGGGGGTCTCCTACAATGAGCAGTTCTTC
TRBD1,many,TRBV5-1,TRBJ2-1,CASSALPGQHNEQFF,TGCGCCAGCAGCGCACTACCGGGACAGCACAATGAGCAGTTCTTC
NA,NA,TRBV29-1,TRBJ1-2,CSVVERGDSYGYTF,TGCAGCGTCGTCGAACGGGGTGATAGCTATGGCTACACCTTC
TRBD1,many,TRBV5-1,TRBJ1-1,CASREQGAPLETEAFF,TGCGCCAGCCGGGAGCAGGGGGCCCCCTTGGAGACTGAAGCTTTCTTT
TRBD1,few,TRBV20-1,TRBJ2-7,CSAPIAQGAGEQYF,TGCAGTGCGCCCATCGCCCAGGGGGCGGGAGAGCAGTACTTC
NA,many,TRBV30,TRBJ1-4,CAWSMEGEREKLFF,TGTGCCTGGAGTATGGAGGGGGAGAGGGAAAAACTGTTTTTT
NA,NA,TRBV3-1,TRBJ2-7,CASSHARVSYEQYF,TGTGCCAGCAGCCATGCCCGGGTCTCCTACGAGCAGTACTTC
TRBD1,few,TRBV4-1,TRBJ1-2,CASSQVQGEAGPYGYTF,TGCGCCAGCAGCCAAGTCCAGGGGGAAGCTGGCCCCTATGGCTACACCTTC
NA,few,TRBV20-1,TRBJ2-3,CSATYTDTQYF,TGCAGTGCCACCTACACAGATACGCAGTATTTT
NA,NA,TRBV6-1,TRBJ2-7,CASKDGGLRGQYF,TGTGCCAGCAAGGACGGGGGTTTACGAGGGCAGTACTTC
NA,NA,TRBV20-1,TRBJ2-2,CSAPGDPSTGELFF,TGCAGTGCCCCTGGGGACCCCAGCACCGGGGAGCTGTTTTTT
NA,few,TRBV10-3,TRBJ2-3,CAISGDTDTQYF,TGTGCCATCAGTGGGGACACAGATACGCAGTATTTT
TRBD1,NA,TRBV7-2,TRBJ1-5,CASSLGGQGGQPQHF,TGTGCCAGCAGCCTCGGCGGACAGGGAGGTCAGCCCCAGCATTTT
TRBD2,few,TRBV10-2,TRBJ2-5,CASSEQRGRDQYF,TGCGCCAGCAGTGAGCAGCGGGGGAGGGACCAGTACTTC
NA,NA,TRBV9,TRBJ1-3,CASSVGRTPGTIYF,TGTGCCAGCAGCGTAGGGCGGACCCCTGGCACCATATATTTT
NA,many,TRBV4-1,TRBJ2-5,CASSPLAIRETQYF,TGCGCCAGCAGCCCTCTCGCGATTCGGGAGACCCAGTACTTC
NA,many,TRBV5-1,TRBJ2-5,CASSPPGARETQYF,TGCGCCAGCAGCCCCCCAGGGGCGCGGGAGACCCAGTACTTC
TRBD1,NA,TRBV2,TRBJ1-1,CASILDRESAEAFF,TGTGCCAGCATTCTCGACAGGGAATCCGCTGAAGCTTTCTTT
NA,few,TRBV11-3,TRBJ2-1,CASSHTHNEQFF,TGTGCCAGCAGCCACACCCACAATGAGCAGTTCTTC
NA,few,TRBV5-1,TRBJ2-5,CASSLPNQEETQYF,TGCGCCAGCAGCCTCCCCAATCAAGAAGAGACCCAGTACTTC
NA,many,TRBV7-9,TRBJ2-3,CASSLAQRDTQYF,TGTGCCAGCAGCTTAGCGCAAAGGGATACGCAGTATTTT
TRBD1,NA,TRBV7-8,TRBJ1-1,CASSPLAQGARTEAFF,TGTGCCAGCAGCCCTTTGGCCCAGGGGGCTAGGACTGAAGCTTTCTTT
TRBD1,NA,TRBV28,TRBJ1-5,CASSPTGRNQPQHF,TGTGCCAGCAGTCCGACAGGGCGCAATCAGCCCCAGCATTTT
NA,NA,TRBV6-2/TRBV6-3,TRBJ2-2,CASSWAGLGTGELFF,TGTGCCAGCTCGTGGGCCGGGCTGGGGACCGGGGAGCTGTTTTTT